This record concerns one T cell receptor beta chain sequence. The antigen is unknown. 13 Jbeta primers and 60 Vbeta primers were used for the PCR. Data came from immunoSEQ multiplex PCR; TCRdb stores just in-frame clones and leaves some out. Of roughly 100,000 clones in the sample, approximately 77% were seen once. This entry belongs to a study of cytomegalovirus exposure and HLA in healthy donors. The ends lost 4 bases at V and 2 bases at J; junction bases unmatched: 7. The CDR3 spans 15 residues. Germline V gene lookup returns CDR1 SGHNT and CDR2 YYREEE (reference sequence). Study results and caveats: Highest at DRB1 and lowest at HLA-C, TCR association rates differed among HLA loci in a later analysis.

The sequencing input was PBMCs. This clonotype originated in a male donor in good health and CMV-seropositive. The rearrangement uses TRBV5-4 and TRBJ2-3, with TRBD2 matching over 7 bases. For the CDR3, the DNA is TGTGCCAGCAGCAGGGACGGGGGGACCACAGATACGCAGTATTTT. Its translation is CASSRDGGTTDTQYF.